This TCR beta chain originates from a study of shared clonotypes between healthy human individuals. Naive CD45RA+ and memory CD45RA-negative subsets were split from CD4+ cells. On this clone itself: Its antigen is unknown.

General observations from the study: A limitation of the genetic and exposure-history diversity represented arose from few donors.

Profiled with immunoSEQ multiplex PCR; TCRdb holds only in-frame clones, not every one. The sample yields a few million clones, around nine tenths seen once. From germline, CDR1 is SGHVS and CDR2 FQNEAQ. The CDR3 extends over 15 amino acids. Between the trimmed V and J ends, which lost 6 bases and 3 bases, there was a span of 16 bases. This sequence was found in a man younger than 35 in good health. Sequenced: naive CD4+ T cells sorted from blood. Documented subset: CD45RA+ positively selected. This chain joins TRBV7-8 and TRBJ2-3; tentatively, D is TRBD1 or TRBD2 (7 bases each). The CDR3 DNA is TGTGCCAGCAGAGAACAGGGGAGGGGGACAGATACGCAGTATTTT. As protein: CASREQGRGTDTQYF.